This T cell receptor beta chain appears in the sequencing data of a study of T cell repertoires in aging, cancer and after chemotherapy. Study information: Six age groups, ranging from 30 or younger to 70 or older, included the donors. Repeat sampling of healthy donors over several months to years showed clear clonal overlap. Study-level results: Compared with age-matched healthy donors, untreated hematological or solid cancer patients showed higher blood TCR clonality. Across the chemotherapy interval, each cancer cohort showed higher median generation probability, suggesting thymic rebound.

In the case of this clonotype: The antigen remains undetermined.

The V segment lost 5 bases and the J segment 2 bases; nucleotides outside the gene matches: 11. From germline, CDR1 is SGHNT and CDR2 YYREEE (reference sequence). The CDR3 has 17 amino acids. Amplification of TCR beta used genomic DNA extracted from peripheral blood. Rearranged V-D-J TRB sequences were amplified with a mixed TRB-A/B primer pool. TCRdb itself ran the multiplex PCR reads through MiXCR, one entry per CDR3 protein. Among some 10,000 distinct CDR3 sequences listed, 30% to 40% were seen once. The chain is built from TRBV5-4 and TRBJ2-5, with 11 bases identical to TRBD2. Sequenced input: blood. The receptor's source is a human donor in good health. The CDR3: CASRPGTSGRQQETQYF. The CDR3 DNA sequence: TGTGCCAGCAGGCCCGGGACTAGCGGAAGACAACAAGAGACCCAGTACTTC.